Detailed here is one T cell receptor (beta chain). The antigen remains undetermined. This CDR3 has 15 amino acids. Per the germline V gene, CDR1 is LNHDA and CDR2 is SQIVND (reference sequence). Trimming removed 4 bases at V and 4 bases at J, with 14 bases between. This sample is part of a study of shared clonotypes between healthy human individuals. Replicate PCRs run on unsorted PBMC used around 330 ng DNA, which was tens of thousands of T cell genomes. It was on ten immunoSEQ deep assay plates that unsorted PBMC DNA was sequenced. TCRdb's copy holds only in-frame clones and misses some; the assay was immunoSEQ multiplex PCR. Of about 470,000 clones listed, about 85% are singletons. Study outcomes and limitations: Sequencing depth was predicted to influence how clonotypes are shared among donors.

For unsorted samples, genomic DNA was extracted from tens of millions of PBMCs. Sequencing input: PBMCs. The gene calls are TRBV19 and TRBJ1-3; possible D gene TRBD1, 6 bases. The receptor was derived from a woman aged 40 to 50 in good health. Some clones in this sample may be carry-over from other donors' samples. The CDR3 loop reads CASSTLRQAGNTIYF. In DNA, the CDR3 is TGTGCCAGTAGTACTCTGCGACAGGCGGGAAACACCATATATTTT.